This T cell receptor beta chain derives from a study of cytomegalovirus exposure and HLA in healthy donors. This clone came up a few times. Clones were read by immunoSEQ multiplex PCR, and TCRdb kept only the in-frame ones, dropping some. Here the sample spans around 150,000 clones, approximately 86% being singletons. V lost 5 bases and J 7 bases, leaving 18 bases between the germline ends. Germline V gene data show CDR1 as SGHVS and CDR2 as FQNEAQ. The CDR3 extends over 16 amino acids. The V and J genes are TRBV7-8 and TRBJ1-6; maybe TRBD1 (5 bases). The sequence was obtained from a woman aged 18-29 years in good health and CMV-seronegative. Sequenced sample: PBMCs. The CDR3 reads CASSAGGMWKNSPLHF. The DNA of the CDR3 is TGTGCCAGCAGCGCTGGGGGGATGTGGAAGAATTCACCCCTCCACTTT.